The 15 T cell receptor beta chains below come from one sample, sequenced in a study of shared clonotypes between healthy human individuals. Generated by immunoSEQ multiplex PCR, the TCRdb table keeps only in-frame clones and is missing some. The sample holds roughly 720,000 clones, about 90% seen once. Sequenced: memory CD8+ T cells from PBMCs. As to subset: CD45RO+ cells pooled with CCR7-negative TemRA cells. These receptors were collected from a young man in good health. Some clones in this sample may be carry-over from other donors' samples.

The rearrangement uses TRBV11-2 and TRBJ2-7; D not certain. The germline gives CDR1 SGHAT, CDR2 FQNNGV. The CDR3 is made up of 16 amino acids. V gave up 4 bases and J gave up 3 bases, with 19 bases separating them. The CDR3 is CASSSPPLEPGYEQYF. The DNA for the CDR3 is TGTGCCAGCAGCTCCCCCCCCCTGGAGCCAGGCTACGAGCAGTACTTC.

This sequence joins TRBV15 and TRBJ2-3, with 12 bases fitting TRBD2. Per germline, CDR1 LNHNV and CDR2 YYDKDF (reference sequence). V was pared by 4 bases and J by 2 bases, with 4 bases of the junction left unmatched. This CDR3 spans 16 amino acids. DNA for the CDR3: TGTGCCACCAGCAAGACTAGCGGGAGTGTCACAGATACGCAGTATTTT. It specifies CATSKTSGSVTDTQYF. Complete variable domain (other parts from reference TRBV15 and TRBJ2-3): DAMVIQNPRYQVTQFGKPVTLSCSQTLNHNVMYWYQQKSSQAPKLLFHYYDKDFNNEADTPDNFQSRRPNTSFCFLDIRSPGLGDTAMYLCATSKTSGSVTDTQYFGPGTRLTVL.

V is TRBV6-5 and J is TRBJ1-4; D is perhaps TRBD1 (6 bases). The CDR3 loop spans 15 amino acids. V was trimmed by 0 bases and J by 7 bases, leaving 12 bases between them. The germline CDR1 and CDR2 sequences are MNHEY and SVGAGI. CDR3 residues: CASSYSSGGPEKLFF. The CDR3 DNA sequence: TGTGCCAGCAGTTACTCGAGCGGGGGGCCTGAAAAACTGTTTTTT.

Remarks on this clone: The same CDR3 also results from other DNA sequences found in this sample. The chain is built from TRBV9 and TRBJ2-1; D gene uncertain. The V gene's germline CDR1 is SGDLS and CDR2 YYNGEE. CDR3 length equals 12 residues. Trimming shortened V by 4 bases and J by 9 bases, and 11 bases separated the two germline ends. CDR3 in DNA: TGTGCCAGCAGCCCTCCATCCGCTGAGCAGTTCTTC. Its translation is CASSPPSAEQFF.

The sample holds a few counts of this clone. The V gene is TRBV29-1, the J gene TRBJ1-1; the match to TRBD1 covers 8 bases. The CDR3 is 18 residues long. Germline V CDR1 and CDR2: SQVTM, ANQGSEA. V trimming: 3 bases; J trimming: 4 bases; junction bases outside the gene matches: 19. The CDR3 protein is CSVDGGQGATFRVTEAFF. Here the CDR3 DNA reads TGCAGCGTTGACGGGGGGCAGGGGGCTACCTTTCGGGTCACTGAAGCTTTCTTT.

The J gene is TRBJ1-1, the V gene TRBV4-1, with 9 positions matching TRBD1. This CDR3 has 16 residues. The germline gives CDR1 MGHRA, CDR2 YSYEKL. V was clipped by 4 bases and J by 1 base; unmatched bases: 7. CDR3 nucleotides: TGCGCCAGCAGCCTACGGGACAGGGTGGGGAACACTGAAGCTTTCTTT. Protein sequence: CASSLRDRVGNTEAFF.

The chain carries TRBV25-1 and TRBJ1-1, with D unresolved. Looked up from germline, CDR1 is MGHDK and CDR2 is SYGVNS. The V gene lost 6 bases and the J gene lost 1 base, with 9 bases spanning the gap. The CDR3 consists of 13 residues. The CDR3 region is CASRDGKNTEAFF. The CDR3 nucleotides are TGTGCCAGCAGAGACGGAAAGAACACTGAAGCTTTCTTT.

The J gene is TRBJ2-7, the V gene TRBV29-1; D is possibly TRBD1 (5 bases). The length of the CDR3 is 11 residues. Trimming took 6 bases from V and 3 from J, leaving 9 bases between them. The germline V gene has CDR1 SQVTM and CDR2 ANQGSEA. The CDR3, as DNA: TGCAGCGTCTACAGGTACTACGAGCAGTACTTC. Its translation: CSVYRYYEQYF.

About this clone itself: The same CDR3 arises from other DNA sequences in this sample as well. The chain is built from TRBV6-1 and TRBJ2-7; 9 bases align to TRBD2. The germline gives CDR1 MNHNS, CDR2 SASEGT. The CDR3 has 14 residues. Germline trimming cut 6 bases from V and 4 bases from J; bases unmatched to any gene: 7. CDR3 protein: CASSGRGLAYEQYF. Written as DNA, the CDR3 is TGTGCCAGCAGCGGTAGGGGACTAGCATACGAGCAGTACTTC.

This sequence joins TRBV9 and TRBJ2-4; D is unresolved. The CDR3 is 15 residues long. Germline V gene data show CDR1 as SGDLS and CDR2 as YYNGEE. The V gene lost 0 bases and the J gene lost 0 bases, with 7 bases spanning the gap. In nucleotides, the CDR3 is TGTGCCAGCAGCGTAGCTTTGGGAGCCAAAAACATTCAGTACTTC. Its protein product is CASSVALGAKNIQYF.

Comments on this clone: The sample has other DNA sequences that encode this CDR3 too. The CDR3 spells CASSPRQGYEQYF. CDR3 nucleotides: TGTGCCAGTAGTCCGCGACAGGGGTACGAGCAGTACTTC. The rearrangement joins TRBV19 to TRBJ2-7; 8 bases line up with TRBD1. CDR3 size: 13 residues. After removal of 5 bases from V and 4 bases from J, the junction contained 4 bases not matched to a gene. Looked up from germline, CDR1 is LNHDA and CDR2 is SQIVND (reference sequence).

The chain is built from TRBV2 and TRBJ2-7; D is tentatively TRBD1 or TRBD2 (6 bases each). Germline CDR1 and CDR2: SNHLY and FYNNEI. The CDR3 runs to 14 residues. Trimming removed 1 base at V and 3 bases at J, with 10 bases between. CDR3 in amino acids: CASSEVRGLYEQYF. The CDR3 DNA follows: TGTGCCAGCAGTGAAGTACGGGGGCTCTACGAGCAGTACTTC.

J is TRBJ2-3 and V is TRBV6-6; D is possibly TRBD1 or TRBD2 (5 bases each). There are 10 residues in the CDR3. The ends were cut back, 8 bases at V and 10 bases at J, with 10 bases in the middle. CDR1 MNHNY and CDR2 SVGAGI come from the germline V gene (reference sequence). CDR3 protein: CASLGPPQYF. The CDR3 region has the DNA TGTGCCAGCCTGGGACCCCCGCAGTATTTT.

In this sample, this clone turned up a few times. The chain couples TRBV15 to TRBJ1-1, with 8 bases lining up with TRBD1. This CDR3 region has 11 residues. V lost 3 bases and J lost 11; bases outside the gene matches: 2. Germline lookup yields CDR1 LNHNV and CDR2 YYDKDF (reference sequence). The CDR3 protein is CATSRDRVAFF. The CDR3, as DNA: TGTGCCACCAGCAGGGACAGGGTGGCTTTCTTT. Drawing the rest from reference TRBV15 and TRBJ1-1, the complete variable domain is DAMVIQNPRYQVTQFGKPVTLSCSQTLNHNVMYWYQQKSSQAPKLLFHYYDKDFNNEADTPDNFQSRRPNTSFCFLDIRSPGLGDTAMYLCATSRDRVAFFGQGTRLTVV.

The J gene is TRBJ1-4, the V gene TRBV7-9, with TRBD1 matching 8 bases. V trimming: 5 bases; J trimming: 3 bases; junction bases outside the gene matches: 11. Germline V CDR1 and CDR2: SEHNR, FQNEAQ (reference sequence). CDR3 length: 17 amino acids. In nucleotides, the CDR3 is TGTGCCAGCAGCCGGTCAGGGGGCGCCCGGGCTAATGAAAAACTGTTTTTT. It yields the protein CASSRSGGARANEKLFF.